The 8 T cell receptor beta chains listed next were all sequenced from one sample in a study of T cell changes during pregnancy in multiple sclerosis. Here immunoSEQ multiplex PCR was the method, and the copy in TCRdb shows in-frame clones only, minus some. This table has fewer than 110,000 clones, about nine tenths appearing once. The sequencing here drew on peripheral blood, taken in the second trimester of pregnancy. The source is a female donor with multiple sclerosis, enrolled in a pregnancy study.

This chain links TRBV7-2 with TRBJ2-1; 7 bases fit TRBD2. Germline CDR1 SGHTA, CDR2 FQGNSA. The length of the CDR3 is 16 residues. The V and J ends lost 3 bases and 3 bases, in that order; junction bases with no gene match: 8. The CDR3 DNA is TGTGCCAGCAGCTTGGACGCGGGAGCCCGCTACAATGAGCAGTTCTTC. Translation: CASSLDAGARYNEQFF.

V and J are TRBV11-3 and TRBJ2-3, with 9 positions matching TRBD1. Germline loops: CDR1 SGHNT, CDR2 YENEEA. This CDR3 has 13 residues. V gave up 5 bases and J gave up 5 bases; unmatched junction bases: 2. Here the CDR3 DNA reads TGTGCCAGCAGCGCGGACAGGGGAGATACGCAGTATTTT. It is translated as CASSADRGDTQYF.

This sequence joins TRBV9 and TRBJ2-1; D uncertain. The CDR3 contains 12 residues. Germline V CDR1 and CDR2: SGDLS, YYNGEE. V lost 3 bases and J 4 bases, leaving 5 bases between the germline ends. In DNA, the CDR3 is TGTGCCAGCAGCGAGCCGTACAATGAGCAGTTCTTC. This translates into CASSEPYNEQFF. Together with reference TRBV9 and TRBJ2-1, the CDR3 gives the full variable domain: DSGVTQTPKHLITATGQRVTLRCSPRSGDLSVYWYQQSLDQGLQFLIQYYNGEERAKGNILERFSAQQFPDLHSELNLSSLELGDSALYFCASSEPYNEQFFGPGTRLTVL.

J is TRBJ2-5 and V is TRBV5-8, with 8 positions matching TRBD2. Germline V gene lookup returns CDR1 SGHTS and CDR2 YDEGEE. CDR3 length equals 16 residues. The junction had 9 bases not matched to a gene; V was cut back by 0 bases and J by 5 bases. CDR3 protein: CASSLAGGRGGETQYF. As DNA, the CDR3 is TGTGCCAGCAGCTTGGCTGGAGGTCGCGGGGGGGAGACCCAGTACTTC.

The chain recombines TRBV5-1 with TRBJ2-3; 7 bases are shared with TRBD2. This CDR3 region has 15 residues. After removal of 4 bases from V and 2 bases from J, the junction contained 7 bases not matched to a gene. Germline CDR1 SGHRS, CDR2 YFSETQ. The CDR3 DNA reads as TGCGCCAGCAGCAGCCGAGGGACTACCACAGATACGCAGTATTTT. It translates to CASSSRGTTTDTQYF.

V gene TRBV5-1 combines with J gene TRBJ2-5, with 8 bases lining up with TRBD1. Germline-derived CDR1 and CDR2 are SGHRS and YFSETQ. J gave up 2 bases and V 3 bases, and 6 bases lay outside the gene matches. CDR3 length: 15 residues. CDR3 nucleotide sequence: TGCGCCAGCAGCTCTCGGACAGGGCGACAAGAGACCCAGTACTTC. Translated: CASSSRTGRQETQYF.

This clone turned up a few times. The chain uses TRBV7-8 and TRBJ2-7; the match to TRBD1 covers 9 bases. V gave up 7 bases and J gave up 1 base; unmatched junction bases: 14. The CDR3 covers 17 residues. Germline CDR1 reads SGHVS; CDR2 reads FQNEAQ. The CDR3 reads CASTRSPTGGASYEQYF. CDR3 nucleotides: TGTGCCAGCACCCGTTCCCCAACAGGGGGCGCTTCCTACGAGCAGTACTTC.

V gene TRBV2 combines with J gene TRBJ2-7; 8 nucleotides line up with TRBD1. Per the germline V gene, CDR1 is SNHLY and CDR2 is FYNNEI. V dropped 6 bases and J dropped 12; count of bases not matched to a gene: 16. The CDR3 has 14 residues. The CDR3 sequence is CASRVQGGIPVGYF. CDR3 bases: TGTGCCAGCAGGGTACAGGGGGGTATACCCGTGGGGTACTTC.